This is a list of T cell receptor beta chains from one sample in a study of blood T cells in healthy people across ages. One entry per CDR3 protein, called by TCRdb with MiXCR from the 5' RACE reads. This table has 1.2 million to 1.5 million distinct CDR3 sequences, around 59% appearing once. The sample was blood. These receptors all stem from a man aged 18 to 30 in good health. The CDR3 runs from the conserved cysteine through the conserved F or W. Each record gives: J gene, V gene, clone size, D gene, CDR3 protein, CDR3 DNA. A D gene is named only where the DNA matches it firmly. Size values are once, few and many counts, or a class for expanded clones, and some rows have none.

J: TRBJ1-1; V: TRBV29-1; size: NA; D: NA; CDR3: CSVGKGVSLEAFF; DNA: TGCAGCGTTGGCAAGGGAGTCTCGCTGGAAGCTTTCTTT
J: TRBJ2-7; V: TRBV2; size: NA; D: TRBD1; CDR3: CASSRGQGPLEQYF; DNA: TGTGCCAGCAGCCGGGGACAGGGGCCACTCGAGCAGTACTTC
J: TRBJ2-5; V: TRBV2; size: NA; D: NA; CDR3: CASEEGLATQYF; DNA: TGTGCCAGCGAGGAAGGTCTAGCGACCCAGTACTTC
J: TRBJ2-1; V: TRBV11-2; size: NA; D: TRBD2; CDR3: CASSVELSSGSYEQFF; DNA: TGTGCCAGCAGCGTAGAACTATCTAGCGGGAGCTATGAGCAGTTCTTC
J: TRBJ2-5; V: TRBV4-3; size: NA; D: TRBD2; CDR3: CASSQDLTSGVRQETQYF; DNA: TGCGCCAGCAGCCAAGATCTGACTAGCGGGGTACGACAAGAGACCCAGTACTTC
J: TRBJ1-1; V: TRBV27; size: NA; D: NA; CDR3: CASFNSWDEAFF; DNA: TGTGCCAGCTTTAATTCGTGGGATGAAGCTTTCTTT
J: TRBJ2-7; V: TRBV4-2; size: NA; D: TRBD1; CDR3: CASSLSLTGDEQYF; DNA: TGTGCCAGCAGCCTCTCCCTGACAGGGGACGAGCAGTACTTC
J: TRBJ1-1; V: TRBV12-3/TRBV12-4; size: NA; D: NA; CDR3: CASSFRASEAFF; DNA: TGTGCCAGCAGTTTTAGGGCAAGTGAAGCTTTCTTT
J: TRBJ2-1; V: TRBV29-1; size: once; D: NA; CDR3: CSVEGGTSSGGHNEQFF; DNA: TGCAGCGTTGAAGGGGGAACTAGCTCCGGGGGGCACAATGAGCAGTTCTTC
J: TRBJ1-4; V: TRBV12-3/TRBV12-4; size: NA; D: NA; CDR3: CASSFGSGYEKLFF; DNA: TGTGCCAGCAGTTTTGGTTCAGGGTATGAAAAACTGTTTTTT
J: TRBJ1-2; V: TRBV6-2/TRBV6-3; size: NA; D: NA; CDR3: CASSPPRENLVYTF; DNA: TGTGCCAGCAGTCCCCCCAGGGAGAACCTTGTCTACACCTTC
J: TRBJ2-1; V: TRBV30; size: NA; D: NA; CDR3: CAWDREGLYEQFF; DNA: TGTGCCTGGGACAGGGAGGGACTATACGAGCAGTTCTTC
J: TRBJ2-4; V: TRBV5-1; size: few; D: TRBD1; CDR3: CASSTWTGMDGDIQYF; DNA: TGCGCCAGCAGCACATGGACAGGGATGGATGGAGACATTCAGTACTTC
J: TRBJ2-5; V: TRBV20-1; size: NA; D: NA; CDR3: CSASAPQPTIQETQYF; DNA: TGCAGTGCTAGCGCTCCCCAGCCTACGATCCAAGAGACCCAGTACTTC
J: TRBJ1-1; V: TRBV4-1; size: NA; D: NA; CDR3: CASSWLNTEAFF; DNA: TGCGCCAGCAGCTGGCTGAACACTGAAGCTTTCTTT
J: TRBJ2-1; V: TRBV4-1; size: NA; D: TRBD1; CDR3: CASSQASQDRGLKEQFF; DNA: TGCGCCAGCAGCCAAGCATCACAGGACAGGGGGCTCAAGGAGCAGTTCTTC
J: TRBJ1-2; V: TRBV4-1; size: NA; D: NA; CDR3: CASSQGRGGQNYGYTF; DNA: TGCGCCAGCAGCCAGGGGAGGGGAGGACAAAATTATGGCTACACCTTC
J: TRBJ2-7; V: TRBV28; size: NA; D: TRBD1; CDR3: CASSLPGGTVHEQYF; DNA: TGTGCCAGCAGTTTACCCGGTGGGACAGTCCACGAGCAGTACTTC
J: TRBJ1-1; V: TRBV15; size: NA; D: TRBD1; CDR3: CATSRHRQGARTEAFF; DNA: TGTGCCACCAGCAGGCATAGACAGGGGGCGAGGACTGAAGCTTTCTTT
J: TRBJ2-1; V: TRBV5-1; size: NA; D: TRBD2; CDR3: CASGAGGRSSYNEQFF; DNA: TGCGCCAGCGGGGCGGGGGGGCGTAGCTCCTACAATGAGCAGTTCTTC
J: TRBJ1-4; V: TRBV7-6; size: NA; D: NA; CDR3: CASSYRAANEKLFF; DNA: TGTGCCAGCAGCTACAGGGCGGCTAATGAAAAACTGTTTTTT
J: TRBJ2-3; V: TRBV11-2; size: NA; D: NA; CDR3: CASSLVSWTDTQYF; DNA: TGTGCCAGCAGCTTGGTCTCTTGGACAGATACGCAGTATTTT
J: TRBJ2-1; V: TRBV4-1; size: NA; D: NA; CDR3: CASSQGVFYNEQFF; DNA: TGCGCCAGCAGCCAAGGTGTTTTCTACAATGAGCAGTTCTTC
J: TRBJ1-2; V: TRBV7-9; size: NA; D: NA; CDR3: CASANFPGGRGNYGYTF; DNA: TGTGCCAGCGCAAATTTCCCCGGAGGGAGGGGTAACTATGGCTACACCTTC
J: TRBJ2-1; V: TRBV7-2; size: once; D: TRBD2; CDR3: CASTVSGRITNEQFF; DNA: TGTGCCAGCACCGTTAGCGGGAGGATTACAAATGAGCAGTTCTTC
J: TRBJ1-1; V: TRBV6-5; size: few; D: NA; CDR3: CASSSRGVLGVVNTEAFF; DNA: TGTGCCAGCAGTTCCCGAGGGGTTTTGGGAGTTGTGAACACTGAAGCTTTCTTT
J: TRBJ2-5; V: TRBV27; size: NA; D: NA; CDR3: CASRGAGKETQYF; DNA: TGTGCCAGCAGAGGGGCGGGCAAAGAGACCCAGTACTTC
J: TRBJ2-1; V: TRBV10-3; size: NA; D: NA; CDR3: CAIRFANRDEQFF; DNA: TGTGCCATCAGGTTCGCTAATCGGGATGAGCAGTTCTTC
J: TRBJ2-1; V: TRBV12-3/TRBV12-4; size: few; D: NA; CDR3: CASSLMLPVFHEQFF; DNA: TGTGCCAGCAGTTTAATGTTACCGGTTTTCCATGAGCAGTTCTTC
J: TRBJ2-5; V: TRBV27; size: NA; D: NA; CDR3: CASSLLEGETQYF; DNA: TGTGCCAGCAGTTTACTCGAGGGAGAGACCCAGTACTTC
J: TRBJ2-4; V: TRBV7-9; size: few; D: NA; CDR3: CASSLEGGLDIQYF; DNA: TGTGCCAGCAGCTTAGAGGGGGGGCTGGACATTCAGTACTTC
J: TRBJ2-7; V: TRBV12-3/TRBV12-4; size: NA; D: TRBD1; CDR3: CASRTGQGAYEQYF; DNA: TGTGCCAGCAGAACGGGACAGGGAGCATATGAGCAGTACTTC
J: TRBJ1-3; V: TRBV5-5; size: NA; D: TRBD1; CDR3: CASSLATGTLPGNTIYF; DNA: TGTGCCAGCAGCTTGGCGACAGGGACATTGCCTGGAAACACCATATATTTT
J: TRBJ2-3; V: TRBV10-3; size: few; D: TRBD2; CDR3: CAISLSGEAFSSTDTQYF; DNA: TGTGCCATCAGTCTTAGCGGGGAGGCCTTTTCTAGCACAGATACGCAGTATTTT
J: TRBJ2-1; V: TRBV24-1; size: few; D: NA; CDR3: CATSDLWQPNEQFF; DNA: TGTGCCACCAGTGATTTGTGGCAGCCCAATGAGCAGTTCTTC
J: TRBJ2-5; V: TRBV15; size: once; D: TRBD1; CDR3: CATSRGQGEGQGTQYF; DNA: TGTGCCACCAGCAGAGGACAGGGAGAGGGGCAAGGGACCCAGTACTTC
J: TRBJ1-2; V: TRBV5-1; size: NA; D: NA; CDR3: CASSDAGGGLAYGYTF; DNA: TGCGCCAGCAGCGACGCGGGGGGCGGACTCGCCTATGGCTACACCTTC
J: TRBJ1-1; V: TRBV7-2; size: NA; D: TRBD1; CDR3: CASSHLGGTVSMNTEAFF; DNA: TGTGCCAGCAGCCATTTAGGTGGGACAGTTTCAATGAACACTGAAGCTTTCTTT
J: TRBJ2-7; V: TRBV9; size: NA; D: NA; CDR3: CASSGGTLPYEQYF; DNA: TGTGCCAGCAGCGGAGGGACGCTTCCCTACGAGCAGTACTTC
J: TRBJ2-3; V: TRBV10-3; size: NA; D: TRBD1; CDR3: CATAYGTESSASTDTQYF; DNA: TGTGCCACGGCTTATGGGACAGAATCCAGTGCTAGCACAGATACGCAGTATTTT
J: TRBJ2-1; V: TRBV7-8; size: NA; D: NA; CDR3: CASSSPGVLRNEQFF; DNA: TGTGCCAGCAGCTCCCCGGGGGTCCTCCGTAATGAGCAGTTCTTC
J: TRBJ2-4; V: TRBV27; size: few; D: TRBD2; CDR3: CASSLFRGTSGGEYF; DNA: TGTGCCAGCAGTTTATTTCGGGGGACTAGCGGGGGGGAGTACTTC
J: TRBJ2-1; V: TRBV7-2; size: few; D: NA; CDR3: CASSLAPKTLSYNEQFF; DNA: TGTGCCAGCAGTTTAGCCCCAAAGACCTTATCCTACAATGAGCAGTTCTTC
J: TRBJ2-6; V: TRBV6-1; size: NA; D: NA; CDR3: CASSEDSGAGANVLTF; DNA: TGTGCCAGCAGTGAAGACAGTGGTGCTGGGGCCAACGTCCTGACTTTC